The TCR beta chain under discussion was sequenced for a study of CD8 T cells in Susac syndrome. Across the whole study: Patients with Susac syndrome were therapy-naive, on corticosteroids, or on intravenous immunoglobulin alone at the time that blood was drawn.

Reverse transcription of about 0.45 to 1 ug RNA was performed with random hexamers. TCRdb re-analysed the immunoSEQ multiplex PCR reads in MiXCR, keeping a single row per CDR3 protein. The repertoire has 95,000 to 150,000 distinct CDR3 sequences, 90% to 95% of them found once; the top ten carry approximately 0.2%. V trimming: 5 bases; J trimming: 0 bases; junction bases outside the gene matches: 7. Per germline, CDR1 DFQATT and CDR2 SNEGSKA (reference sequence). CDR3 length equals 15 residues. In blood CD8+ and CD4+ T cells, TCR beta underwent sequencing. V is TRBV20-1 and J is TRBJ1-5; 7 bases agree with TRBD1. The TCR was taken from a human donor with Susac syndrome. The sequenced sample consisted of CD8+ T cells from PBMCs. CDR3 amino acids: CSAGSGGLSNQPQHF. In nucleotides, the CDR3 is TGCAGTGCTGGCTCAGGGGGACTTAGCAATCAGCCCCAGCATTTT.